This T cell receptor (beta chain) was obtained from a study of PD-1 blockade in classical Hodgkin lymphoma. Study findings and constraints: Complete responders matched newly diagnosed patients in baseline diversity.

The V and J ends lost 6 bases and 4 bases, in that order; junction bases with no gene match: 15. Germline V lookup: CDR1 SNHLY, CDR2 FYNNEI. This CDR3 has 17 residues. Patients all relapsed after autologous stem cell transplantation, and there was variation in brentuximab vedotin exposure. By magnetic negative selection, CD4+ T cells were purified from thawed PBMCs. Remarks on this clone: Its antigen is unidentified.

Data came from immunoSEQ multiplex PCR; TCRdb stores just in-frame clones and leaves some out. Of roughly 31,000 clones listed, over 75% are singletons. The V call is TRBV2, the J call TRBJ1-5; 7 nucleotides match TRBD1. This specimen was CD4+ T cells from blood, taken at baseline. This TCR was recovered from a human donor with classical Hodgkin lymphoma. The CDR3 loop is CASSRRPGGGVNQPQHF. Written as DNA, the CDR3 is TGTGCCAGCAGCCGAAGGCCGGGAGGGGGCGTAAATCAGCCCCAGCATTTT.